The rows below give T cell receptor beta chains drawn from one sample of a study of T cells in Graves' hyperthyroidism and ophthalmopathy. MiXCR, applied by TCRdb to the multiplex PCR reads, yields one record per CDR3 protein. The sample lists some 500,000 distinct CDR3 sequences, around a quarter occurring once. The sample taken for sequencing was blood. The source is a woman between 25 and 40 years old with Graves' ophthalmopathy. Both conserved end residues are trimmed from each CDR3. Fields, in order: CDR3 protein, V gene.

CDR3 protein: ASSDIKGTDTQY
V gene: TRBV6-4

CDR3 protein: ASSPTQAPTH
V gene: TRBV11-2

CDR3 protein: ASTQGGAKNIQY
V gene: TRBV5-1

CDR3 protein: SARSGTGIKNIQY
V gene: TRBV20-1

CDR3 protein: ASSEPGLAAARNEQF
V gene: TRBV6-1

CDR3 protein: ASRPQGARPFGYT
V gene: TRBV2

CDR3 protein: ASSSGQGFGKLF
V gene: TRBV28

CDR3 protein: ASSIRGQGWQPQH
V gene: TRBV28

CDR3 protein: ASSGEVTNSPLH
V gene: TRBV6-1

CDR3 protein: ASQRTGDPGNTIY
V gene: TRBV5-1

CDR3 protein: SAEDRAVYEQY
V gene: TRBV20-1

CDR3 protein: SARGDRDRVTEAF
V gene: TRBV20-1

CDR3 protein: ASMEGVGSYEQY
V gene: TRBV6-1

CDR3 protein: ASSSGQPSSYEQY
V gene: TRBV7-2

CDR3 protein: ASSLYGTETQY
V gene: TRBV5-1